This T cell receptor beta chain comes out of a study of technical replicates of blood from a few donors. The germline V gene encodes CDR1 LNHDA and CDR2 SQIVND (reference sequence). V was pared by 6 bases and J by 8 bases, with 19 bases of the junction left unmatched. CDR3 length equals 17 residues. Assay used: immunoSEQ multiplex PCR; TCRdb lists only in-frame clones, some missing. The sample lists approximately 75,000 clones, roughly four fifths occurring once. Sequenced: PBMCs. This TCR came from a human donor in good health. Some clones in this sample may be carry-over from other donors' samples. The genes are TRBV19 and TRBJ2-3; 8 positions agree with TRBD2. The CDR3, as DNA: TGTGCCAGTAGCAAGATAAGCGGGACTAGGGGGTCCGGTACGCAGTATTTT. It codes for CASSKISGTRGSGTQYF.